Presented here are 20 T cell receptor beta chains from one specimen sequenced in a study of blood T cells in healthy people across ages (dated by TCRdb to between 2015 and 2017). The method was 5' RACE. Sequencing used an Illumina HiSeq 2500. The second PCR ran for roughly 7 to 11 cycles and used a J-beta primer mix along with a sample-barcoded 5' primer. TCRdb reworked the public reads: Q25 trimming with fastp, MiXCR clone assembly, productive beta chains retained. Each record represents a unique CDR3 protein, reported with the most common genes and DNA among its rows. This sample gives about 800,000 distinct CDR3 sequences in total; more than 20% of them show up just once. The ten largest clones take up more than 3% of the sample. The data were also submitted as part of a second study, on T cells of mothers and their children.

Sample: blood. Receptors originate from a boy aged 10-17 years in good health.

The chain links TRBV3-1 to TRBJ1-6; 7 bases map to TRBD1. Germline CDR1 is LGHDT and CDR2 is YNNKEL (reference sequence). The CDR3 runs to 15 residues. Trimming at V came to 1 base and at J to 7 bases, leaving 4 bases not matched to a gene. CDR3 amino acids: CASSQGGQQNSPLHF. For the CDR3, the DNA is TGTGCCAGCAGCCAAGGGGGACAGCAAAATTCACCCCTCCACTTT. The full variable domain, completed using reference TRBV3-1 and TRBJ1-6, is DTAVSQTPKYLVTQMGNDKSIKCEQNLGHDTMYWYKQDSKKFLKIMFSYNNKELIINETVPNRFSPKSPDKAHLNLHINSLELGDSAVYFCASSQGGQQNSPLHFGNGTRLTVT.

Remarks on this clonotype: Germline and junction disagree at one end, which may indicate a read error. The V gene is TRBV5-1, the J gene TRBJ2-5; TRBD2 aligns across 8 bases. CDR1 SGHRS and CDR2 YFSETQ come from the germline V gene. CDR3 length equals 13 residues. The CDR3 loop reads CAGSTSGQETQYF. The CDR3 DNA reads TGCGCCGGCAGCACTAGCGGCCAAGAGACCCAGTACTTC.

The rearrangement links TRBV7-2 to TRBJ2-4, with no clear D. Trimming removed 5 bases at V and 5 bases at J, with 10 bases between. Germline values: CDR1 SGHTA, CDR2 FQGNSA. CDR3 length: 13 residues. The CDR3 region is CASSRGAQNIQYF. In DNA form, the CDR3 reads TGTGCCAGCAGCCGCGGAGCGCAAAACATTCAGTACTTC.

About this clonotype itself: The final CDR3 position lacks the conserved phenylalanine or tryptophan, pointing to a likely read error. V gene TRBV5-1 combines with J gene TRBJ2-7, with D possibly matching TRBD2 (7 bases). Trimming shortened V by 5 bases and J by 0 bases, and 21 bases separated the two germline ends. CDR1 and CDR2 from the germline V gene are SGHRS and YFSETQ. CDR3 size: 17 residues. CDR3 in DNA: TGCGCCAGCAGGGCGGGGGCCCTGATATTAAGCTCCTACGAGCAGTACCTC. Protein product: CASRAGALILSSYEQYL.

As DNA, the CDR3 is TGTGCCAGCAGATACCAGCCCGGGACTTCTCCTAATGAGCAGTTCTTC. Protein sequence: CASRYQPGTSPNEQFF. The genes are TRBV6-5 and TRBJ2-1; tentatively, D is TRBD2 (6 bases). The germline gives CDR1 MNHEY, CDR2 SVGAGI. CDR3 length: 16 residues. V gave up 6 bases and J gave up 7 bases, with 22 bases separating them.

In this sample, this clonotype turned up a few times. J is TRBJ1-2 and V is TRBV10-3; possible D gene TRBD1, 6 bases. The germline gives CDR1 ENHRY, CDR2 SYGVKD. The length of the CDR3 is 13 residues. Trimming cost V 3 bases and J 8 bases, with 13 bases left between them. CDR3 region: CAISDAGGWGYTF. CDR3 nucleotides: TGTGCCATCAGTGACGCGGGGGGCTGGGGCTACACCTTC.

This clonotype has just a few counts. V is TRBV2 and J is TRBJ2-3; D gene uncertain. Deletions cut 1 base from V and 6 bases from J, with 5 bases between. This CDR3 spans 12 amino acids. Germline-derived CDR1 and CDR2 are SNHLY and FYNNEI. The CDR3 bases are TGTGCCAGCAGTGAAGTAGCTGATACGCAGTATTTT. Protein: CASSEVADTQYF.

The V and J genes are TRBV29-1 and TRBJ2-1, with D possibly TRBD1 on 6 matching bases. Between the trimmed V and J ends, which lost 4 bases and 7 bases, there was a span of 17 bases. The CDR3 length is 14 residues. Germline V lookup: CDR1 SQVTM, CDR2 ANQGSEA. The CDR3 is CSVAGQRATNEQFF. In DNA, the CDR3 is TGCAGCGTTGCTGGACAGAGGGCAACGAATGAGCAGTTCTTC.

The J gene is TRBJ1-2, the V gene TRBV2, with D tentatively TRBD1 (5 bases). Trimming stripped 2 bases from V and 4 bases from J, with 14 bases between. The CDR3 covers 15 residues. Germline values: CDR1 SNHLY, CDR2 FYNNEI. Here the CDR3 reads CASSERDGAGYGYTF. As DNA, the CDR3 is TGTGCCAGCAGTGAACGCGATGGGGCTGGCTATGGCTACACCTTC. Drawing the rest from reference TRBV2 and TRBJ1-2, the complete variable domain is EPEVTQTPSHQVTQMGQEVILRCVPISNHLYFYWYRQILGQKVEFLVSFYNNEISEKSEIFDDQFSVERPDGSNFTLKIRSTKLEDSAMYFCASSERDGAGYGYTFGSGTRLTVV.

V is TRBV11-2 and J is TRBJ2-5; TRBD2 agrees at 16 bases. The closer fit of TRBJ2-1 to the DNA end suggests the J call may be wrong. This CDR3 is 19 amino acids long. Per the germline V gene, CDR1 is SGHAT and CDR2 is FQNNGV. The CDR3 reads CASSLLPGTSGRDGNEQFF. CDR3 bases: TGTGCCAGCAGCTTATTACCGGGGACTAGCGGGAGGGATGGGAATGAGCAGTTCTTC.

V usage is TRBV5-1 and J usage is TRBJ1-3; tentatively, D is TRBD1 (5 bases). CDR1 is SGHRS and CDR2 is YFSETQ in the germline V gene. This CDR3 spans 16 amino acids. V dropped 1 base and J dropped 3 bases, with 14 bases sitting between them. The CDR3 region is CASSLFGGEGGNTIYF. The DNA for the CDR3 is TGCGCCAGCAGCTTGTTCGGGGGAGAAGGTGGAAACACCATATATTTT.

This chain uses TRBV28 with TRBJ2-4, with 12 bases lining up with TRBD2. The CDR3 runs 16 residues. From germline, CDR1 is MDHEN and CDR2 SYDVKM. J gave up 1 base and V 3 bases, and 1 base lay outside the gene matches. For the CDR3, the DNA is TGTGCCAGCAGTTTCGGACTAGCGGGGGCCAAAAACATTCAGTACTTC. It specifies CASSFGLAGAKNIQYF. Based on the CDR3 plus reference TRBV28 and TRBJ2-4, the full variable domain is DVKVTQSSRYLVKRTGEKVFLECVQDMDHENMFWYRQDPGLGLRLIYFSYDVKMKEKGDIPEGYSVSREKKERFSLILESASTNQTSMYLCASSFGLAGAKNIQYFGAGTRLSVL.

The chain links TRBV5-1 to TRBJ2-6; D tentatively reads TRBD1 or TRBD2 (6 bases each). The CDR3 runs 19 residues. Trimming took off 2 bases at V and 1 base at J, with 19 bases between the two ends. Germline CDR1 is SGHRS and CDR2 is YFSETQ. CDR3 sequence reads: CASSFYQGTLLSGANVLTF. CDR3 DNA sequence: TGCGCCAGCAGCTTCTATCAGGGGACTCTCCTATCTGGGGCCAACGTCCTGACTTTC.

In this sample, this clonotype turned up a few times. This chain connects TRBV20-1 to TRBJ2-6, with 9 positions matching TRBD1. The CDR3 consists of 17 residues. The junction had 9 bases not matched to a gene; V was cut back by 5 bases and J by 1 base. Germline-derived CDR1 and CDR2 are DFQATT and SNEGSKA (reference sequence). The CDR3 sequence is CSAGSRDRVSGANVLTF. CDR3 bases: TGCAGTGCTGGGAGCCGGGACAGGGTATCTGGGGCCAACGTCCTGACTTTC.

This clonotype was seen many times. A read error may account for a junction end that differs from germline. The chain couples TRBV4-3 to TRBJ2-7; 10 bases agree with TRBD1. The germline CDR1 and CDR2 sequences are LGHNA and YSLEER. The CDR3 spans 14 residues. In nucleotides, the CDR3 is TGTGCCAGCAGCCAGGACAGGGGGGCCTACGAGCAGTACTTC. Its translation: CASSQDRGAYEQYF.

The chain combines TRBV5-1 with TRBJ2-2, with D perhaps TRBD1 (5 bases). The CDR3 length is 15 residues. Trimming took 0 bases from V and 4 from J, leaving 10 bases between them. Germline loops: CDR1 SGHRS, CDR2 YFSETQ. DNA for the CDR3: TGCGCCAGCAGCTTGGAACAGGACCCCACCGGGGAGCTGTTTTTT. This codes for CASSLEQDPTGELFF.

The chain uses TRBV7-2 and TRBJ2-3; TRBD2 matches 7 bases. Germline CDR1 SGHTA, CDR2 FQGNSA. This CDR3 spans 15 amino acids. With V trimmed by 7 bases and J by 4 bases, 11 bases remained unmatched. The CDR3: CASTSGGRIADTQYF. The CDR3 DNA is TGTGCCAGCACCAGTGGCGGGAGAATCGCAGATACGCAGTATTTT. Variable domain in full (rest from reference TRBV7-2 and TRBJ2-3): GAGVSQSPSNKVTEKGKDVELRCDPISGHTALYWYRQSLGQGLEFLIYFQGNSAPDKSGLPSDRFSAERTGGSVSTLTIQRTQQEDSAVYLCASTSGGRIADTQYFGPGTRLTVL.

The rearrangement links TRBV7-8 to TRBJ1-4; D is perhaps TRBD1 (5 bases). The germline V gene has CDR1 SGHVS and CDR2 FQNEAQ. The CDR3 length is 15 residues. Trimming took 4 bases from V and 7 from J, leaving 16 bases between them. The CDR3 DNA follows: TGTGCCAGCAGCTCGCCCGGGACGGTCGTTGAAAAACTGTTTTTT. Translation: CASSSPGTVVEKLFF.

About this clonotype itself: One end of the junction does not line up with germline, which may come from a read error. This chain links TRBV5-1 with TRBJ1-1, with a possible D match to TRBD1 (5 bases). Germline V lookup: CDR1 SGHRS, CDR2 YFSETQ. The length of the CDR3 is 17 residues. As DNA, the CDR3 is TGCGCCAGCGGCTTGGATTTCGACAGAGGTATGAACACTGAAGCTTTCTTT. Amino acids: CASGLDFDRGMNTEAFF.

This clonotype has more than one count but fewer than ten. V usage is TRBV14 and J usage is TRBJ2-5; D call uncertain. The closer fit of TRBJ2-1 to the DNA end suggests the J call may be wrong. This CDR3 contains 15 residues. Germline CDR1 is SGHDN and CDR2 is FVKESK. The CDR3 DNA sequence: TGTGCCAGCAGCACCACGGTGACCCTCTACAATGAGCAGTTCTTC. Its translation is CASSTTVTLYNEQFF.